These 5 T cell receptor beta chains share one sample of origin, sequenced in a study of graft-versus-host responses after intestinal transplantation. The assay was immunoSEQ multiplex PCR, and TCRdb's table has in-frame clones only and misses some. The repertoire holds almost 85,000 clones, with 91% as singletons. Their target antigens are unknown. The sample here was unstimulated CD4+ T cells sorted from spleen or lymph node cells, taken before intestinal transplant. The receptors shown here come from a human donor who received an intestinal transplant.

The chain joins TRBV6-5 to TRBJ1-5; D is possibly TRBD1 (6 bases). Looked up from germline, CDR1 is MNHEY and CDR2 is SVGAGI. The CDR3 extends over 15 amino acids. V was pared by 4 bases and J by 1 base, with 11 bases between. The CDR3 nucleotides read TGTGCCAGCAGTTTCTGGGACATGAGCAATCAGCCCCAGCATTTT. It translates to CASSFWDMSNQPQHF.

The rearrangement links TRBV9 to TRBJ2-7; 9 nucleotides line up with TRBD1. The V and J ends lost 0 bases and 3 bases, in that order; junction bases with no gene match: 10. The germline gives CDR1 SGDLS, CDR2 YYNGEE. This CDR3 has 17 residues. CDR3 sequence: CASSVAGGQGLHYEQYF. In DNA form, the CDR3 reads TGTGCCAGCAGCGTAGCGGGGGGACAGGGACTTCACTACGAGCAGTACTTC.

This clone was recorded a few times. The V gene is TRBV6-6, the J gene TRBJ1-1; D unclear. Germline values: CDR1 MNHNY, CDR2 SVGAGI (reference sequence). CDR3 size: 13 residues. V was cut by 1 base and J by 8 bases, with 11 bases left in between. CDR3 residues: CASSYYSVLEAFF. CDR3 coding DNA: TGTGCCAGCAGTTACTATTCGGTACTCGAAGCTTTCTTT.

The rearrangement uses TRBV5-1 and TRBJ1-2, with unresolved D. V was trimmed by 0 bases and J by 4 bases, leaving 7 bases between them. Germline V gene data show CDR1 as SGHRS and CDR2 as YFSETQ. The CDR3 has 13 residues. CDR3 sequence: CASSLASTYGYTF. CDR3 DNA sequence: TGCGCCAGCAGCTTGGCATCTACCTATGGCTACACCTTC.

The chain combines TRBV29-1 with TRBJ1-2; 11 bases are shared with TRBD1. V dropped 3 bases and J dropped 8; count of bases not matched to a gene: 8. Germline-derived CDR1 and CDR2 are SQVTM and ANQGSEA. The CDR3 covers 14 residues. As DNA, the CDR3 is TGCAGCGTTGAGTCCGGGACAGGGGGTTTAGGCTACACCTTC. As protein: CSVESGTGGLGYTF.